The sequence of this T cell receptor beta chain was determined in a study of CD8+CD57+ T cells in acquired aplastic anemia. Overall study context: When averaged, DNA from sorted CD4+ and CD8+ cells came to around 3 ug. Study-wide points: Between patients and controls, around 31 CD8+ CDR3 sequences were found in common.

CD8+CD57+ cell expansion had been shown by flow cytometry in patients chosen for sequencing. The study sampled blood from patients who had received no therapy. Both TCR beta VDJ combination and CDR3 sequence profiling were carried out. Genomic DNA was the template for this profiling. One entry per CDR3 protein, called by TCRdb with MiXCR from the reads. This table has some 120,000 distinct CDR3 sequences, roughly 55% appearing once. This clonotype occurred a few times. Its antigen is as yet unknown. The CDR3 spans 10 residues. In germline, CDR1 is KGHDR, CDR2 SFDVKD. V was clipped by 1 base and J by 10 bases, with 2 bases between them.

The TCR originated in a human donor with aplastic anemia. V usage is TRBV24-1 and J usage is TRBJ2-3; D is unclear. The sample consisted of sorted CD4+, CD8+, or CD8+CD57+ T cells (not recorded which) from PBMCs. The CDR3 DNA is TGTGCCACCAGTGATTTAGCGCAGTATTTT. As protein: CATSDLAQYF.